Here is one T cell receptor beta chain with its context. The clone's antigen remains unknown. Qualities for individual bases were not recorded, and no much larger clone is one base off. Sequenced on an Illumina HiSeq 2500. Quantitative 5'-RACE with molecular barcodes was used to prepare TCR beta libraries. Per the authors' processing: To identify disease-linked TCR variants, a new computational method was used, one built on a probabilistic model of VDJ rearrangement. TCRdb applied fastp at Q25 and MiXCR to the public reads, then kept only in-frame beta chains. Duplicate CDR3 protein sequences are folded into a single record with the most common DNA and genes. What appears here as the V and J calls and clone size reflects TCRdb's work, not the paper's. Within this sample are about 700,000 distinct CDR3 sequences, with around 20% of them counted one time only. Around 20% of the sample belongs to the ten largest clones.

These data are taken from a study of CD8 T cells in ankylosing spondylitis (dated 2017 in TCRdb). Describing the broader study: The study profiled T cell receptor beta repertoires in healthy donors and ankylosing spondylitis patients to find disease-linked TCR variants. The whole study cohort included 90 to 120 healthy donors and 25 ankylosing spondylitis patients. Peripheral blood was sampled, and synovial fluid was also collected from ankylosing spondylitis patients. General study outcomes and caveats: Some TCR beta motif variants had previously been reported in synovial fluid and blood of reactive arthritis patients, which suggested common disease-initiation mechanisms. A TCR beta motif of several highly homologous amino acid variants appeared characteristic of blood from ankylosing spondylitis patients. In peripheral blood, the disease-linked clones were found at relatively low frequencies and had a CD8+ phenotype. The disease-linked clones were reported to be significantly enriched in matched synovial fluid samples from ankylosing spondylitis patients.

The germline V gene encodes CDR1 LGHNA and CDR2 YSLEER. The V end loses 5 bases and the J end loses 4 bases, and a stretch of 20 bases separates them. The CDR3 starts with the cysteine, ends with the phenylalanine, and has 16 residues. Of all the DNA, just the CDR3 is kept, 48 bases in frame from base 1. Material: blood, either unsorted or a sorted T cell fraction (not recorded which). The sequence is built from TRBV4-3 and TRBJ2-5; a weak D assignment points to TRBD2 (6 bases agree). The receptor was derived from a male donor with ankylosing spondylitis. The CDR3 amino acid sequence is: CASSESRDSGIETQYF. The DNA reads as follows: TGCGCCAGCAGCGAAAGCCGGGACTCAGGAATAGAGACCCAGTACTTC.